This T cell receptor beta chain is from a study of CD8+ T cells in alopecia areata. Described treatment: oral pan-JAK inhibitor, 5-10 mg twice daily. Reverse transcription of extracted RNA yielded cDNA, which provided the sequencing template. The table came from immunoSEQ multiplex PCR; TCRdb's copy has only in-frame clones and leaves some out. Of 80,000 to 95,000 clones in the sample, roughly 46% are singletons; the top ten hold more than 15%. Study-wide points: An increase in clonality over normal scalp was evident in lesional scalp, especially alopecia totalis/universalis.

The V gene's germline CDR1 is MGHRA and CDR2 YSYEKL. V was shortened by 2 bases and J by 0 bases, with 12 bases between the two germline ends. The CDR3 is 16 amino acids. This clone turned up a few times. Its specificity is not known. V is TRBV4-1 and J is TRBJ2-3; D ambiguous. The TCR comes from a human donor with alopecia areata. Sequences were derived from CD8+ T cells sorted from blood, sampled at week 24, from a patient treated with tofacitinib. CDR3 protein: CASSQPAKSSTDTQYF. The CDR3 DNA follows: TGCGCCAGCAGCCAACCTGCAAAATCAAGCACAGATACGCAGTATTTT.